Following are 13 T cell receptor beta chains from one sample sequenced in a study of radiation and T cells in renal cell carcinoma. Described time point: baseline pretreatment blood. Indicated treatment: 15 Gy SBRT to primary tumor, nephrectomy 4 weeks later. Profiling relied on immunoSEQ multiplex PCR, and the TCRdb table lists in-frame clones only, not all of them. Of under 65,000 clones in the sample, approximately 80% were seen once. Sample: blood, taken from a patient whose treatment included radiotherapy and nephrectomy. These receptor sequences come from a man in his 60s with renal cell carcinoma.

V and J are TRBV7-2 and TRBJ2-1; D uncertain. CDR3 size: 15 residues. Germline V lookup: CDR1 SGHTA, CDR2 FQGNSA. V gave up 0 bases and J gave up 0 bases, with 6 bases separating them. The CDR3: CASSLARSSYNEQFF. Here the CDR3 DNA reads TGTGCCAGCAGCTTAGCACGGAGCTCCTACAATGAGCAGTTCTTC.

The sample holds one count of this clone. V usage is TRBV6-1 and J usage is TRBJ2-7; 8 nucleotides match TRBD1. CDR3 length: 16 residues. With V trimmed by 4 bases and J by 3 bases, 11 bases remained unmatched. The V gene's germline CDR1 is MNHNS and CDR2 SASEGT. The CDR3 loop reads CASSARRDRGLYEQYV. CDR3 coding DNA: TGTGCCAGCAGTGCCCGAAGAGACAGGGGCCTCTACGAGCAGTACGTC.

This clone was detected only once. The chain recombines TRBV6-1 with TRBJ1-1, with D possibly matching TRBD1 (6 bases). The V end lost 6 bases, the J end lost 2 bases, and 16 bases lay between the germline ends. CDR3 length equals 15 residues. Germline-derived CDR1 and CDR2 are MNHNS and SASEGT. This chain's CDR3 is CASSPRGWGNTEAFF. For the CDR3, the DNA is TGTGCCAGCAGCCCCAGGGGATGGGGAAACACTGAAGCTTTCTTT.

This chain joins TRBV27 and TRBJ1-5; no clear D. With 3 bases removed from V and 7 bases from J, the gap between germline ends came to 10 bases. Germline V gives CDR1 MNHEY, CDR2 SMNVEV (reference sequence). This CDR3 has 13 amino acids. CDR3 nucleotides: TGTGCCAGCAGTTTGGGCGAGTCCCAGCCCCAGCATTTT. Its protein is CASSLGESQPQHF.

The chain combines TRBV9 with TRBJ2-3; D perhaps matches TRBD2 (5 bases). V lost 0 bases to trimming and J lost 5 bases, with 13 bases between them. The CDR3 consists of 15 residues. CDR1 and CDR2 from the germline V gene are SGDLS and YYNGEE. The CDR3 region is CASSVAPTAGDTQYF. The CDR3 DNA follows: TGTGCCAGCAGCGTAGCCCCCACGGCGGGAGATACGCAGTATTTT.

The CDR3 protein is CASSLAGQGLPYEQYV. The CDR3 DNA sequence: TGTGCCAGCAGCTTAGCTGGACAGGGGCTCCCCTACGAGCAGTACGTC. V is TRBV7-8 and J is TRBJ2-7, with 9 bases matching TRBD1. The trim removed 0 bases at V and 2 bases at J, leaving 5 bases unmatched. The CDR3 totals 16 residues. Per germline, CDR1 SGHVS and CDR2 FQNEAQ.

The chain combines TRBV30 with TRBJ1-3; D uncertain. The CDR3 length is 12 residues. The V gene's germline CDR1 is GTSNPN and CDR2 SVGIG (reference sequence). V lost 5 bases and J lost 0, with 5 bases in between. The CDR3 loop is CAWDFSGNTIYF. The CDR3 DNA is TGTGCCTGGGACTTCTCTGGAAACACCATATATTTT. Full variable domain (remainder filled in from reference TRBV30 and TRBJ1-3): SQTIHQWPATLVQPVGSPLSLECTVEGTSNPNLYWYRQAAGRGLQLLFYSVGIGQISSEVPQNLSASRPQDRQFILSSKKLLLSDSGFYLCAWDFSGNTIYFGEGSWLTVV.

J is TRBJ1-1 and V is TRBV29-1; D is uncertain. Germline CDR1 SQVTM, CDR2 ANQGSEA. V lost 5 bases, J lost 7 bases, and 11 bases lay in between. The CDR3 loop spans 11 amino acids. In DNA, the CDR3 is TGCAGCGTTAAAAGGACCGGTGAAGCTTTCTTT. Residues: CSVKRTGEAFF. Looking up the rest from reference TRBV29-1 and TRBJ1-1 gives the full variable domain: SAVISQKPSRDICQRGTSLTIQCQVDSQVTMMFWYRQQPGQSLTLIATANQGSEATYESGFVIDKFPISRPNLTFSTLTVSNMSPEDSSIYLCSVKRTGEAFFGQGTRLTVV.

This rearrangement joins TRBV11-3 to TRBJ1-1, with TRBD1 identical over 8 bases. Germline V gene sequence: CDR1 SGHNT, CDR2 YENEEA. The CDR3 covers 14 residues. V dropped 4 bases and J dropped 1; count of bases not matched to a gene: 2. CDR3 DNA: TGTGCCAGCAGCTCTGGGACAGGGAACACTGAAGCTTTCTTT. Translated: CASSSGTGNTEAFF.

This rearrangement joins TRBV19 to TRBJ1-1; a possible D gene is TRBD1 (6 bases). CDR1 and CDR2 (germline): LNHDA, SQIVND (reference sequence). CDR3 length: 12 residues. The V end lost 5 bases, the J end lost 9 bases, and 13 bases lay between the germline ends. The CDR3 DNA sequence: TGTGCCAGTAGTTCGCAGGGGCGGAAAGCTTTCTTT. Translated, it gives CASSSQGRKAFF. Supplemented by reference TRBV19 and TRBJ1-1, the full variable domain reads DGGITQSPKYLFRKEGQNVTLSCEQNLNHDAMYWYRQDPGQGLRLIYYSQIVNDFQKGDIAEGYSVSREKKESFPLTVTSAQKNPTAFYLCASSSQGRKAFFGQGTRLTVV.

The V and J genes are TRBV6-6 and TRBJ2-5; D could derive from TRBD1 or TRBD2 (5 bases each). CDR1 is MNHNY, CDR2 SVGAGI, per germline (reference sequence). V was pared by 2 bases and J by 7 bases, with 17 bases between. This CDR3 is 15 amino acids long. The CDR3 loop reads CASSYPGTSRGTQYF. CDR3 DNA: TGTGCCAGCAGTTACCCAGGGACCTCCCGGGGGACCCAGTACTTC.

The V and J genes are TRBV10-1 and TRBJ2-7, with D unclear. CDR1 and CDR2 (germline): WNHNN, SYGVQD (reference sequence). This CDR3 contains 15 residues. Trimming removed 0 bases from V and 2 bases from J, with 11 bases in between. CDR3 coding DNA: TGCGCCAGCAGTGAGTCGATGGTAGCAACCTACGAGCAGTACTTC. Protein sequence: CASSESMVATYEQYF.

This clone was detected ten times or more. The rearrangement links TRBV7-9 to TRBJ1-5; no clear D. With 3 bases removed from V and 0 bases from J, the gap between germline ends came to 3 bases. This CDR3 spans 13 amino acids. Per germline, CDR1 SEHNR and CDR2 FQNEAQ (reference sequence). The CDR3 region is CASSFNSNQPQHF. Here the CDR3 DNA reads TGTGCCAGCAGCTTTAATAGCAATCAGCCCCAGCATTTT. The complete variable domain, with remaining parts taken from reference TRBV7-9 and TRBJ1-5, reads DTGVSQNPRHKITKRGQNVTFRCDPISEHNRLYWYRQTLGQGPEFLTYFQNEAQLEKSRLLSDRFSAERPKGSFSTLEIQRTEQGDSAMYLCASSFNSNQPQHFGDGTRLSIL.